One T cell receptor beta chain is described in this entry. What it binds is unknown. Assay: immunoSEQ multiplex PCR; the TCRdb copy retains only in-frame clones and omits some. The sample contains roughly 54,000 clones, roughly 89% of which appear only once. The entry originates in a study of CD4+ T cells in melanoma. Regarding the study as a whole: CD8+ T cell, macrophage and B cell function reportedly correlated with neoantigen-specific CD4+ T cells. In melanoma, neoantigen-specific CD4+ T cells reportedly differed in differentiation state.

Trimming removed 5 bases from V and 2 bases from J, with 14 bases in between. CDR3 length: 15 residues. Germline CDR1 MNHEY, CDR2 SMNVEV (reference sequence). This TCR came from a human donor with melanoma. This chain joins TRBV27 and TRBJ2-3; perhaps TRBD1 as D (6 bases). Sequencing was carried out using peripheral blood. The DNA for the CDR3 is TGTGCCAGCAGTACGCCAAGGACAGACACAGATACGCAGTATTTT. Translated: CASSTPRTDTDTQYF.